The TCR beta chain described here comes from a study of glioma-infiltrating T cells after dendritic cell vaccination. Whole-study findings and limits: Survival was not directly related to TCR clonality in these patients. Only a small number of patients had complete blood and tumor samples.

The CDR3 extends over 14 amino acids. Between the trimmed V and J ends, which lost 4 bases and 4 bases, there was a span of 11 bases. Per germline, CDR1 SNHLY and CDR2 FYNNEI. TCRdb's table, derived via immunoSEQ multiplex PCR, lists solely in-frame clones and lacks some. The sample has 75,000 to 100,000 clones, around three quarters seen once. As for this clone: Its specificity is unknown.

The chain couples TRBV2 to TRBJ1-5, with TRBD1 as a possible D gene (6 bases). The sequenced sample was blood, obtained before dendritic cell vaccination. This clonotype was sampled from a human donor with glioblastoma. In DNA, the CDR3 is TGTGCCAGCAGTGGGGGGGGGCTGAATCAGCCCCAGCATTTT. Protein product: CASSGGGLNQPQHF.